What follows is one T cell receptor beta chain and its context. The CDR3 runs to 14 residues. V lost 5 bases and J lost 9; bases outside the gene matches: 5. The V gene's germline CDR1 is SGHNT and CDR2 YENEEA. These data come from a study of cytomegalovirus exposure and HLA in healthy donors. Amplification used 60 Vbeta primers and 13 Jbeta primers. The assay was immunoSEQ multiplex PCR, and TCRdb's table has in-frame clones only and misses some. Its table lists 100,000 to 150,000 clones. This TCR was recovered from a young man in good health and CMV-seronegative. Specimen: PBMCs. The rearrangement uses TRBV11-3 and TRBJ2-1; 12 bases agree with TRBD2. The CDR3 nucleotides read TGTGCCAGCAGCCTGACTAGCGGGAGAGGTGAGCAGTTCTTC. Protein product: CASSLTSGRGEQFF. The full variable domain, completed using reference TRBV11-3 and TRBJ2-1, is EAGVVQSPRYKIIEKKQPVAFWCNPISGHNTLYWYLQNLGQGPELLIRYENEEAVDDSQLPKDRFSAERLKGVDSTLKIQPAELGDSAVYLCASSLTSGRGEQFFGPGTRLTVL.